This T cell receptor beta chain comes out of a study of a mutant IDH1 vaccine in newly diagnosed glioma. The wider study: The start of vaccination came 4-6 weeks after radiotherapy alone, or with temozolomide cycles. Treated patients had a mean age of roughly 40 years and an approximately 60% male, around 40% female split.

Time point: week 11, during vaccination. Vaccination comprised doses that each held 300 ug of mutant IDH1 20-mer peptide, plus topical imiquimod. To note about this clone: Antigen specificity is unknown.

V was trimmed by 11 bases and J by 4 bases, leaving 14 bases between them. Germline V gene lookup returns CDR1 MDHEN and CDR2 SYDVKM. This CDR3 spans 12 amino acids. This table comes from immunoSEQ multiplex PCR, and its TCRdb copy is limited to in-frame clones, with some not included. This table has 35,000 or so clones, about 80% appearing once. The V gene is TRBV28, the J gene TRBJ1-2; D remains ambiguous. This clonotype was sampled from a woman aged 30 to 39 with glioma. Some clones in this sample may be carry-over from other donors' samples. Sequences were derived from peripheral blood mononuclear cells (PBMCs), sampled from a glioma patient whose treatment included an IDH1 peptide vaccine. Written as DNA, the CDR3 is TGTGCCGGCTCCGGGAATTCCTATGGCTACACCTTC. Amino acids: CAGSGNSYGYTF.